The 22 T cell receptor beta chains below were found in one sample sequenced in a study of blood T cell repertoires in COVID-19. Measured with immunoSEQ multiplex PCR; TCRdb has only the in-frame clones, and not every one. The data hold over 95,000 clones, with around 89% observed a single time. The sample consisted of peripheral blood. Receptor source: a woman in her fifties or sixties with acute or convalescent COVID-19.

The chain joins TRBV13 to TRBJ1-1; TRBD1 matches 8 bases. The ends lost 4 bases at V and 4 bases at J; junction bases unmatched: 11. From germline, CDR1 is PRHDT and CDR2 FYEKMQ (reference sequence). This CDR3 is built from 16 residues. The CDR3 DNA follows: TGTGCCAGCAGCTCCGGGACAGGAATGTCGGTCACTGAAGCTTTCTTT. Amino acid sequence: CASSSGTGMSVTEAFF.

The V gene is TRBV2, the J gene TRBJ2-1; perhaps TRBD2 as D (6 bases). CDR1 is SNHLY and CDR2 is FYNNEI in the germline V gene. The V and J ends lost 4 bases and 0 bases respectively, with 16 bases between them. CDR3 size: 17 residues. The CDR3 sequence: CASSGRDGVISYNEQFF. CDR3 in DNA: TGTGCCAGCAGTGGGAGGGACGGTGTAATCTCCTACAATGAGCAGTTCTTC.

This clone appeared a single time. The chain combines TRBV7-2 with TRBJ2-4; 9 bases are a match to TRBD1. CDR1 is SGHTA, CDR2 FQGNSA, per germline. The trim removed 5 bases at V and 9 bases at J, leaving 5 bases unmatched. This CDR3 contains 13 residues. CDR3 in amino acids: CASSAGQGTIQYF. In nucleotides, the CDR3 is TGTGCCAGCAGCGCCGGACAGGGGACCATTCAGTACTTC.

The V call is TRBV18, the J call TRBJ1-4; D remains ambiguous. This CDR3 is built from 13 residues. Trimming removed 3 bases at V and 10 bases at J, with 12 bases between. The germline V gene has CDR1 KGHSH and CDR2 LQKENI. DNA of the CDR3: TGTGCCAGCTCACCGGTCTCCGAGGGAAAACTGTTTTTT. Translating it yields CASSPVSEGKLFF.

The chain links TRBV3-1 (or the pseudogene TRBV3-2) to TRBJ1-2; 7 positions match TRBD1. The CDR3 has 15 residues. Germline CDR1 LGHDT, CDR2 YNNKEL (reference sequence). Unmatched junction bases numbered 9, after V lost 4 bases and J lost 4 bases. The CDR3 loop is CASSRGDRSGYGYTF. The DNA for the CDR3 is TGTGCCAGCAGCCGGGGGGACAGATCGGGCTATGGCTACACCTTC.

The CDR3, as DNA: TGTGCCAGCAGTTTAACGGGGGAGGGTAACTATGGCTACACCTTC. This encodes CASSLTGEGNYGYTF. The V call is TRBV27, the J call TRBJ1-2; maybe TRBD1 (5 bases). CDR3 size: 15 residues. V dropped 2 bases and J dropped 1 base, with 11 bases sitting between them. The germline CDR1 and CDR2 sequences are MNHEY and SMNVEV (reference sequence).

The chain recombines TRBV6-2 or TRBV6-3 with TRBJ2-6; 8 bases fit TRBD1. The V segment lost 4 bases and the J segment 2 bases; nucleotides outside the gene matches: 7. The germline CDR1 and CDR2 sequences are MNHEY and SVGEGT. This CDR3 contains 17 residues. The CDR3 coding sequence is TGTGCCAGCAGTTCCCCTTCGACAGGGGCTGGGGCCAACGTCCTGACTTTC. It encodes CASSSPSTGAGANVLTF.

The V gene is TRBV7-2, the J gene TRBJ2-7, with 9 bases that match TRBD1. CDR3 size: 14 residues. V lost 5 bases, J lost 3 bases, and 5 bases stayed unmatched. Germline V gene data show CDR1 as SGHTA and CDR2 as FQGNSA. CDR3 bases: TGTGCCAGCAGCCACCGGACAGGGGACTACGAGCAGTACTTC. Translating it yields CASSHRTGDYEQYF.

The chain uses TRBV27 and TRBJ2-5; D perhaps matches TRBD2 (5 bases). CDR1 and CDR2 from the germline V gene are MNHEY and SMNVEV (reference sequence). V was shortened by 2 bases and J by 4 bases, with 11 bases between the two germline ends. CDR3 size: 14 residues. DNA of the CDR3: TGTGCCAGCAGTTTAGGTACTAGTGGAGAGACCCAGTACTTC. It encodes CASSLGTSGETQYF.

The chain recombines TRBV3-1 (or the pseudogene TRBV3-2) with TRBJ1-3; 7 nucleotides line up with TRBD1. Germline V gene sequence: CDR1 LGHDT, CDR2 YNNKEL (reference sequence). The V segment lost 3 bases and the J segment 0 bases; nucleotides outside the gene matches: 5. The CDR3 length is 16 residues. The DNA of the CDR3 is TGTGCCAGCAGCCACCGGGACAGAGCCTCTGGAAACACCATATATTTT. Residues: CASSHRDRASGNTIYF.

The chain couples TRBV30 to TRBJ2-5; TRBD1 agrees at 8 bases. The V gene end was trimmed by 7 bases and the J gene end by 2 bases; junction bases not matched to a gene: 21. Germline V gives CDR1 GTSNPN, CDR2 SVGIG (reference sequence). The CDR3 contains 18 residues. In nucleotides, the CDR3 is TGTGCCTACGGTGGCGAGTCTTTTGGGACAGGATTACAAGAGACCCAGTACTTC. Translation gives CAYGGESFGTGLQETQYF.

The CDR3 spells CASSRQNTGELFF. The CDR3 DNA follows: TGTGCCAGCAGCCGACAGAACACCGGGGAGCTGTTTTTT. This sequence joins TRBV9 and TRBJ2-2; D is ambiguous. V gave up 4 bases and J gave up 1 base, with 5 bases separating them. The CDR3 is made up of 13 amino acids. CDR1 is SGDLS, CDR2 YYNGEE, per germline.

The V call is TRBV5-5, the J call TRBJ1-5; perhaps TRBD1 as D (5 bases). The CDR3 sequence is 14 residues long. V lost 1 base, J lost 3 bases, and 8 bases lay in between. From germline, CDR1 is SGHKS and CDR2 YYEKEE (reference sequence). The CDR3 spells CASSLLDNNQPQHF. The DNA of the CDR3 is TGTGCCAGCAGCTTGTTGGACAACAATCAGCCCCAGCATTTT.

This clone was observed a single time. The rearrangement links TRBV7-8 to TRBJ1-5; maybe TRBD1 (5 bases). From germline, CDR1 is SGHVS and CDR2 FQNEAQ. CDR3 length: 15 amino acids. The V and J ends lost 1 base and 4 bases respectively, with 11 bases between them. DNA of the CDR3: TGTGCCAGCAGCTTAGTGGAGGGGAGTAATCAGCCCCAGCATTTT. Translated, it gives CASSLVEGSNQPQHF. The variable domain in full, completed from reference TRBV7-8 and TRBJ1-5, reads GAGVSQSPRYKVAKRGQDVALRCDPISGHVSLFWYQQALGQGPEFLTYFQNEAQLDKSGLPSDRFFAERPEGSVSTLKIQRTQQEDSAVYLCASSLVEGSNQPQHFGDGTRLSIL.

The genes are TRBV3-1 (or the pseudogene TRBV3-2) and TRBJ2-2, with D perhaps matching TRBD2 (5 bases). Between the trimmed V and J ends, which lost 4 bases and 6 bases, there was a span of 9 bases. The CDR3 is 13 amino acids. Germline V gene sequence: CDR1 LGHDT, CDR2 YNNKEL (reference sequence). DNA of the CDR3: TGTGCCAGCAGCCCCTCGAGGGCCGGGGAGCTGTTTTTT. Translating gives CASSPSRAGELFF.

The V call is TRBV10-3, the J call TRBJ1-1; D possibly corresponds to TRBD1 (5 bases). Per germline, CDR1 ENHRY and CDR2 SYGVKD. This CDR3 has 13 amino acids. The germline V and J ends were trimmed by 2 bases and 3 bases, with 7 bases remaining between them. The DNA of the CDR3 is TGTGCCATCAGTGAGAGGGGTGACACTGAAGCTTTCTTT. This translates into CAISERGDTEAFF.

The chain joins TRBV19 to TRBJ2-1; D is ambiguous. V shed 5 bases and J shed 3 bases, with 14 bases lying between them. The CDR3 loop spans 15 amino acids. Germline CDR1 and CDR2: LNHDA and SQIVND (reference sequence). CDR3 amino acids: CASSPLESGYNEQFF. The CDR3 DNA sequence: TGTGCCAGTAGTCCCCTTGAGTCTGGCTACAATGAGCAGTTCTTC.

V usage is TRBV3-1 (or the pseudogene TRBV3-2) and J usage is TRBJ2-7, with 9 nucleotides matching TRBD2. With 1 base clipped from V and 9 bases from J, the junction kept 10 bases outside the gene matches. Looked up from germline, CDR1 is LGHDT and CDR2 is YNNKEL (reference sequence). The CDR3 covers 15 residues. The CDR3 is CASSQVLAGTSWQYF. The CDR3 region has the DNA TGTGCCAGCAGCCAAGTTCTAGCGGGGACATCGTGGCAGTACTTC.

The V call is TRBV6-5, the J call TRBJ1-6; TRBD1 aligns across 9 bases. This CDR3 has 16 amino acids. Germline V CDR1 and CDR2: MNHEY, SVGAGI. J was trimmed by 10 bases and V by 2 bases; bases with no gene match: 9. The CDR3 DNA follows: TGTGCCAGCAGTTACACCTGGACAGGGGCCCGCTCACCCCTCCACTTT. Amino acid sequence: CASSYTWTGARSPLHF.

This clone appeared a single time. The rearrangement joins TRBV18 to TRBJ2-1; 7 nucleotides line up with TRBD2. The CDR3 runs 15 residues. V shed 3 bases, J shed 4 bases, and the junction held 6 bases outside the gene matches. Germline V gene sequence: CDR1 KGHSH, CDR2 LQKENI. The CDR3 nucleotides read TGTGCCAGCTCACCCCCTAGCGGACGATACAATGAGCAGTTCTTC. It encodes CASSPPSGRYNEQFF.

V usage is TRBV4-1 and J usage is TRBJ1-6, with 7 bases lining up with TRBD1. The CDR3 covers 15 residues. The trim removed 0 bases at V and 6 bases at J, leaving 2 bases unmatched. CDR1 is MGHRA and CDR2 is YSYEKL in the germline V gene. As DNA, the CDR3 is TGCGCCAGCAGCCAAGAAACAGGGGTTAATTCACCCCTCCACTTT. Translating gives CASSQETGVNSPLHF.

In this sample, this clone turned up a few times. The chain recombines TRBV5-6 with TRBJ1-2; D is unresolved. With 3 bases removed from V and 3 bases from J, the gap between germline ends came to 3 bases. This CDR3 contains 11 residues. The germline gives CDR1 SGHDT, CDR2 YYEEEE. The CDR3 is CASSSYYGYTF. In DNA, the CDR3 is TGTGCCAGCAGCTCGTACTATGGCTACACCTTC. Filled out from reference TRBV5-6 and TRBJ1-2, the complete variable domain reads DAGVTQSPTHLIKTRGQQVTLRCSPKSGHDTVSWYQQALGQGPQFIFQYYEEEERQRGNFPDRFSGHQFPNYSSELNVNALLLGDSALYLCASSSYYGYTFGSGTRLTVV.